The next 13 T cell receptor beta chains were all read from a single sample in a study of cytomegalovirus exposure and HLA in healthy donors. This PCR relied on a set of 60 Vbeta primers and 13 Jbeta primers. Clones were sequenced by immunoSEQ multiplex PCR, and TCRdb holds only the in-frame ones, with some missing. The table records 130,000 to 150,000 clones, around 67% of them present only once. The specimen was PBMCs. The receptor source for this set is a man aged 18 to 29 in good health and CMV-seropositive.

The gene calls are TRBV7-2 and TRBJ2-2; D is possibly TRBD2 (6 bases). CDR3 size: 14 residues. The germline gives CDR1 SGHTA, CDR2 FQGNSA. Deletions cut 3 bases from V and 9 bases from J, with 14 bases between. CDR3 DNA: TGTGCCAGCAGCTTGACTAGTACCTTGTGGGAGCTGTTTTTT. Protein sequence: CASSLTSTLWELFF.

CDR3 amino acids: CASSPIAGPSYNEQFF. CDR3 coding DNA: TGTGCCAGCAGCCCTATAGCGGGGCCCTCCTACAATGAGCAGTTCTTC. The chain employs TRBV28 and TRBJ2-1, with 8 positions matching TRBD2. The CDR3 covers 16 residues. Losses at the gene ends were 6 bases for V and 0 bases for J; bases not matched to a gene: 7. Per germline, CDR1 MDHEN and CDR2 SYDVKM.

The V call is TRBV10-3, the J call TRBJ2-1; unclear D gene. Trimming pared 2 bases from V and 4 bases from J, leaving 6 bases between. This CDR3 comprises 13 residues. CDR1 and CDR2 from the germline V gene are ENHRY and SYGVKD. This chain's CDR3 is CAISEGPYNEQFF. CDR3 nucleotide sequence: TGTGCCATCAGTGAGGGGCCTTACAATGAGCAGTTCTTC.

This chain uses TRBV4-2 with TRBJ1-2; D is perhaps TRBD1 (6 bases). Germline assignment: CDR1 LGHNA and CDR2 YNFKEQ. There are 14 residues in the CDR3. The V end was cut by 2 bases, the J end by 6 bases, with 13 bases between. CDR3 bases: TGTGCCAGCAGCCAACCAACAGGGTATGATGGCTACACCTTC. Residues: CASSQPTGYDGYTF.

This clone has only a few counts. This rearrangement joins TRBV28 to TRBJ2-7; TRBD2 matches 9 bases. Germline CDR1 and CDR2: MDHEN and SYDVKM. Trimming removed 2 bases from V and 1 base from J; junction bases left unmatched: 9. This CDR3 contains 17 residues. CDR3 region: CASSLEGLAGGSYEQYF. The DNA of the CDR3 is TGTGCCAGCAGTTTAGAAGGTCTGGCGGGGGGGTCCTACGAGCAGTACTTC.

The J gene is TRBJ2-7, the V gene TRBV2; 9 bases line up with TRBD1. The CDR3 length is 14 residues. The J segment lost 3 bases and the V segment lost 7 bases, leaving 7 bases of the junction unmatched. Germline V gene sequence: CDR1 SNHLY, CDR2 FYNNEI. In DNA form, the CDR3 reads TGTGCCAGCAAGAGGACAGGGGTATACTACGAGCAGTACTTC. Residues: CASKRTGVYYEQYF.

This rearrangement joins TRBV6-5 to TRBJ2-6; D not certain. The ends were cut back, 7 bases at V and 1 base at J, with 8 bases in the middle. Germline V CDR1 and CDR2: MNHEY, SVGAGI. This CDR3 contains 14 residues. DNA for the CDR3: TGTGCCAGCAACGAAGCATCTGGGGCCAACGTCCTGACTTTC. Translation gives CASNEASGANVLTF.

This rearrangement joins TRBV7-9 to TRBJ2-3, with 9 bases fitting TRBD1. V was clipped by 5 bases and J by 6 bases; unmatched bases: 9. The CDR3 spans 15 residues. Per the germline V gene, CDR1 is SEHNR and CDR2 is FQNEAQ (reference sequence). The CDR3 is CASSPPGTGPDTQYF. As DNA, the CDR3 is TGTGCCAGCAGCCCCCCCGGGACAGGGCCCGATACGCAGTATTTT.

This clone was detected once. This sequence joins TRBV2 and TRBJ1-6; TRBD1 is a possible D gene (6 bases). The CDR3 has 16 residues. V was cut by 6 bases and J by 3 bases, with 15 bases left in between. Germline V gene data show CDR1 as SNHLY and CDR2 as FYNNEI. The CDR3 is CASRMGHPGYNSPLHF. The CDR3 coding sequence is TGTGCCAGCAGGATGGGACACCCTGGCTATAATTCACCCCTCCACTTT.

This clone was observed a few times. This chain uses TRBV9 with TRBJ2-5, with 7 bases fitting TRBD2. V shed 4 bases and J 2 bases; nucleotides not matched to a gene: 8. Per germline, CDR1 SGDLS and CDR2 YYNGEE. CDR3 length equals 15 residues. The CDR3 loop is CASSIGGSLQETQYF. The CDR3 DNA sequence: TGTGCCAGCAGCATCGGGGGGAGCCTGCAAGAGACCCAGTACTTC. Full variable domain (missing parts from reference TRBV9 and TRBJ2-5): DSGVTQTPKHLITATGQRVTLRCSPRSGDLSVYWYQQSLDQGLQFLIQYYNGEERAKGNILERFSAQQFPDLHSELNLSSLELGDSALYFCASSIGGSLQETQYFGPGTRLLVL.

For the CDR3, the DNA is TGTGCCAGCTCACCGGTACAGGGGGCGCTCCCTCTACGCAATCAGCCCCAGCATTTT. This translates into CASSPVQGALPLRNQPQHF. The chain couples TRBV18 to TRBJ1-5; 9 bases are a match to TRBD1. Trimming took 3 bases from V and 2 from J; bases not matched to a gene: 14. This CDR3 region has 19 residues. Germline-derived CDR1 and CDR2 are KGHSH and LQKENI.

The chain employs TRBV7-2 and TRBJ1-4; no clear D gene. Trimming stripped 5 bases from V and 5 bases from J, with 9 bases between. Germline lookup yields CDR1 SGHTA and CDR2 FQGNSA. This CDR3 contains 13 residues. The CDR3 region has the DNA TGTGCCAGCAGCCCTCAGAGGAATGAAAAACTGTTTTTT. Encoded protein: CASSPQRNEKLFF.

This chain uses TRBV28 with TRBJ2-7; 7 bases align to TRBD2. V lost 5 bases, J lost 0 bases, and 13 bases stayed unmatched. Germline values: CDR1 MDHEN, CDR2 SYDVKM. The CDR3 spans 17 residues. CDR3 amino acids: CASSPTKLAGRSYEQYF. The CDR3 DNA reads TGTGCCAGCAGTCCTACGAAATTAGCGGGTCGCTCCTACGAGCAGTACTTC.